These 25 T cell receptor beta chains were all obtained from the same sample, sequenced in a study of radiation and T cells in renal cell carcinoma. Stated time point: baseline pretreatment blood. Specified treatment: 15 Gy SBRT to primary tumor, nephrectomy 4 weeks later. Clones were read by immunoSEQ multiplex PCR, and TCRdb kept only the in-frame ones, dropping some. The sample carries about 130,000 clones, roughly 84% recorded once. The sample consisted of blood, taken from a patient whose treatment included radiotherapy and nephrectomy. Every receptor here comes from a woman in her 50s with renal cell carcinoma.

The gene calls are TRBV19 and TRBJ1-2, with D maybe TRBD1 (6 bases). The germline V gene encodes CDR1 LNHDA and CDR2 SQIVND (reference sequence). The CDR3 loop spans 16 amino acids. V lost 2 bases to trimming and J lost 5 bases, with 18 bases between them. The CDR3 bases are TGTGCCAGTAGTATAAGATCGGGCAGGGGCTTGTATGGCTACACCTTC. Translated: CASSIRSGRGLYGYTF.

The V gene is TRBV11-2, the J gene TRBJ1-1; D might be TRBD1 (6 bases). V was pared by 5 bases and J by 5 bases, with 12 bases between. The CDR3 extends over 13 amino acids. Germline CDR1 is SGHAT and CDR2 is FQNNGV. CDR3 in amino acids: CASSAQRGTEAFF. The CDR3 region has the DNA TGTGCCAGCAGCGCGCAAAGGGGGACTGAAGCTTTCTTT.

V is TRBV7-9 and J is TRBJ2-1; no firm D call. From germline, CDR1 is SEHNR and CDR2 FQNEAQ (reference sequence). Trimming stripped 5 bases from V and 7 bases from J, with 12 bases between. The CDR3 length is 13 residues. CDR3 DNA: TGTGCCAGCAGCCCCCGTCTACAGAATGAGCAGTTCTTC. Translating gives CASSPRLQNEQFF. Full variable domain (missing parts from reference TRBV7-9 and TRBJ2-1): DTGVSQNPRHKITKRGQNVTFRCDPISEHNRLYWYRQTLGQGPEFLTYFQNEAQLEKSRLLSDRFSAERPKGSFSTLEIQRTEQGDSAMYLCASSPRLQNEQFFGPGTRLTVL.

The chain couples TRBV13 to TRBJ1-6; no firm D call. The CDR3 covers 16 residues. CDR1 PRHDT and CDR2 FYEKMQ come from the germline V gene (reference sequence). The V and J ends lost 0 bases and 4 bases respectively, with 10 bases between them. CDR3 protein: CASSLGPAPYNSPLHF. Written as DNA, the CDR3 is TGTGCCAGCAGCTTAGGCCCTGCACCTTATAATTCACCCCTCCACTTT. Combining the CDR3 with reference TRBV13 and TRBJ1-6 gives the whole variable domain AAGVIQSPRHLIKEKRETATLKCYPIPRHDTVYWYQQGPGQDPQFLISFYEKMQSDKGSIPDRFSAQQFSDYHSELNMSSLELGDSALYFCASSLGPAPYNSPLHFGNGTRLTVT.

The chain carries TRBV29-1 and TRBJ2-1; D might be TRBD2 (7 bases). Trimming pared 3 bases from V and 4 bases from J, leaving 22 bases between. The CDR3 has 17 amino acids. The germline CDR1 and CDR2 sequences are SQVTM and ANQGSEA. The CDR3 nucleotides read TGCAGCGTTGAGGGGTCGGGGGGCTCTGTAGCGTACAATGAGCAGTTCTTC. This sequence encodes CSVEGSGGSVAYNEQFF.

This clone has just one count. This chain joins TRBV5-1 and TRBJ2-1, with D perhaps being TRBD1 or TRBD2 (5 bases each). V was pared by 0 bases and J by 8 bases, with 15 bases between. This CDR3 is 15 amino acids long. Germline V CDR1 and CDR2: SGHRS, YFSETQ. The CDR3 sequence: CASSLVGRERDEQFF. The CDR3 DNA follows: TGCGCCAGCAGCTTGGTTGGCAGGGAGCGCGATGAGCAGTTCTTC.

In this sample, this clone turned up once. This sequence joins TRBV29-1 and TRBJ1-1; 7 bases are a match to TRBD1. Germline V gives CDR1 SQVTM, CDR2 ANQGSEA. V lost 5 bases and J lost 2; bases outside the gene matches: 2. CDR3 length: 12 amino acids. In DNA, the CDR3 is TGCAGCGTTTGGGACAGCAACACTGAAGCTTTCTTT. Translation: CSVWDSNTEAFF.

Points on this clone: Other DNA sequences in the sample encode the same CDR3. The rearrangement links TRBV18 to TRBJ1-3, with a weak D call TRBD1 (5 bases). V was clipped by 3 bases and J by 0 bases, with 6 bases between them. The CDR3 contains 14 residues. Germline CDR1 and CDR2: KGHSH and LQKENI. The CDR3 bases are TGTGCCAGCTCACCGCAGGGCTCTGGAAACACCATATATTTT. It encodes CASSPQGSGNTIYF.

The chain links TRBV5-8 to TRBJ1-5; D perhaps matches TRBD1 (5 bases). V lost 5 bases and J 1 base, leaving 10 bases between the germline ends. The germline V gene encodes CDR1 SGHTS and CDR2 YDEGEE. This CDR3 has 14 residues. Written as DNA, the CDR3 is TGTGCCAGCAGTTCCGGGGGGAGCAATCAGCCCCAGCATTTT. Translation gives CASSSGGSNQPQHF.

The J gene is TRBJ2-5, the V gene TRBV6-1; 12 nucleotides match TRBD2. J lost 7 bases, V lost 4 bases, and 7 bases had no gene match. Germline loops: CDR1 MNHNS, CDR2 SASEGT. The CDR3 sequence is 15 residues long. The CDR3 spells CASSASGGAGGTQYF. CDR3 sequence (DNA): TGTGCCAGCAGTGCTAGCGGGGGGGCCGGAGGGACCCAGTACTTC.

This sequence joins TRBV7-2 and TRBJ1-2, with D possibly matching TRBD1 (6 bases). CDR1 is SGHTA, CDR2 FQGNSA, per germline. V was pared by 7 bases and J by 2 bases, with 17 bases between. This CDR3 is built from 15 residues. The CDR3 coding sequence is TGTGCCAGCACCCCCTGGGGGGCGCCGAACTATGGCTACACCTTC. Protein: CASTPWGAPNYGYTF.

The CDR3 protein is CASSQSGLNSYEQYF. The CDR3 DNA reads as TGTGCCAGCAGCCAATCGGGACTGAACTCCTACGAGCAGTACTTC. The chain carries TRBV4-2 and TRBJ2-5; the D gene is possibly TRBD2 (6 bases). The DNA end is more similar to TRBJ2-7, so the J call may be wrong. Germline assignment: CDR1 LGHNA and CDR2 YNFKEQ. The CDR3 contains 15 residues.

The chain links TRBV4-2 to TRBJ1-5, with 8 nucleotides matching TRBD1. Germline CDR1 LGHNA, CDR2 YNFKEQ. V shed 0 bases, J shed 1 base, and the junction held 2 bases outside the gene matches. The CDR3 sequence is 16 residues long. The CDR3 reads CASSQDRDRSNQPQHF. The CDR3, as DNA: TGTGCCAGCAGCCAAGACAGGGACAGGAGCAATCAGCCCCAGCATTTT.

V is TRBV19 and J is TRBJ2-5; tentatively, D is TRBD1 (5 bases). Trimming took off 5 bases at V and 4 bases at J, with 11 bases between the two ends. The V gene's germline CDR1 is LNHDA and CDR2 SQIVND (reference sequence). The CDR3 loop spans 13 amino acids. The CDR3 loop is CASSPDSSETQYF. CDR3 DNA sequence: TGTGCCAGTAGTCCAGACAGTTCAGAGACCCAGTACTTC.

The chain carries TRBV2 and TRBJ2-5; no firm D call. Germline V gives CDR1 SNHLY, CDR2 FYNNEI. V was clipped by 7 bases and J by 2 bases, with 11 bases between them. The CDR3 has 13 amino acids. This chain's CDR3 is CASNKDLQETQYF. In DNA form, the CDR3 reads TGTGCCAGCAACAAGGACCTACAAGAGACCCAGTACTTC.

This clone was detected a few times. The chain recombines TRBV2 with TRBJ2-3; TRBD2 agrees at 10 bases. Germline CDR1 and CDR2: SNHLY and FYNNEI. V was pared by 1 base and J by 6 bases, with 4 bases of the junction left unmatched. The CDR3 spans 15 residues. CDR3 sequence reads: CASSEGLAGVDTQYF. The CDR3 DNA reads as TGTGCCAGCAGTGAAGGCCTAGCGGGGGTGGATACGCAGTATTTT.

The gene calls are TRBV9 and TRBJ1-1, with D perhaps matching TRBD1 (5 bases). From germline, CDR1 is SGDLS and CDR2 YYNGEE. This CDR3 region has 14 residues. Trimming took 3 bases from V and 5 from J, leaving 14 bases between them. The CDR3 here is CASSARGGTTEAFF. In DNA form, the CDR3 reads TGTGCCAGCAGCGCGAGGGGAGGGACGACTGAAGCTTTCTTT.

The V call is TRBV7-9, the J call TRBJ1-2, with no clear D. Trimming shortened V by 1 base and J by 2 bases, and 5 bases separated the two germline ends. The CDR3 consists of 13 residues. Germline values: CDR1 SEHNR, CDR2 FQNEAQ (reference sequence). CDR3 DNA: TGTGCCAGCAGCTTAGAGGGAAACTATGGCTACACCTTC. It codes for CASSLEGNYGYTF.

The chain employs TRBV15 and TRBJ2-7; possible D gene TRBD2, 6 bases. Germline-derived CDR1 and CDR2 are LNHNV and YYDKDF (reference sequence). The CDR3 contains 14 residues. V lost 0 bases, J lost 7 bases, and 13 bases lay in between. CDR3 sequence: CATSRDHGAGEQYF. The DNA for the CDR3 is TGTGCCACCAGCAGAGATCACGGGGCGGGAGAGCAGTACTTC.

This chain connects TRBV6-1 to TRBJ1-2; D is ambiguous. Trimming shortened V by 3 bases and J by 3 bases, and 14 bases separated the two germline ends. CDR3 length: 15 residues. CDR1 is MNHNS, CDR2 SASEGT, per germline. CDR3 bases: TGTGCCAGCAGTGAGTTTTCAGCTCTGGACTATGGCTACACCTTC. It yields the protein CASSEFSALDYGYTF.

The chain carries TRBV5-5 and TRBJ2-7; a possible D gene is TRBD2 (6 bases). CDR1 SGHKS and CDR2 YYEKEE come from the germline V gene (reference sequence). This CDR3 comprises 17 residues. The V end lost 0 bases, the J end lost 0 bases, and 16 bases lay between the germline ends. The CDR3 loop reads CASSLAPSRGNSYEQYF. As DNA, the CDR3 is TGTGCCAGCAGCTTGGCCCCGTCACGGGGGAACTCCTACGAGCAGTACTTC. The variable domain in full, with the rest retrieved from reference TRBV5-5 and TRBJ2-7, is DAGVTQSPTHLIKTRGQQVTLRCSPISGHKSVSWYQQVLGQGPQFIFQYYEKEERGRGNFPDRFSARQFPNYSSELNVNALLLGDSALYLCASSLAPSRGNSYEQYFGPGTRLTVT.

This chain connects TRBV7-2 to TRBJ2-3, with unresolved D. The V gene lost 3 bases and the J gene lost 2 bases, with 9 bases spanning the gap. This CDR3 contains 14 residues. Germline V CDR1 and CDR2: SGHTA, FQGNSA. The CDR3 sequence is CASSFFHPTDTQYF. DNA of the CDR3: TGTGCCAGCAGCTTTTTCCATCCCACAGATACGCAGTATTTT.

The V and J genes are TRBV10-3 and TRBJ1-2; maybe TRBD1 (6 bases). CDR1 is ENHRY and CDR2 is SYGVKD in the germline V gene. The CDR3 covers 16 residues. The V and J ends lost 2 bases and 2 bases respectively, with 15 bases between them. The CDR3, as DNA: TGTGCCATCAGTGAGGAGGGTGGGGGCTACAACTATGGCTACACCTTC. This encodes CAISEEGGGYNYGYTF.

The chain uses TRBV19 and TRBJ1-1; TRBD1 might be the D (6 bases). The CDR3 loop spans 13 amino acids. CDR1 is LNHDA, CDR2 SQIVND, per germline (reference sequence). V lost 5 bases, J lost 5 bases, and 12 bases lay in between. The CDR3 sequence is CASSVRGATEAFF. The CDR3 nucleotides are TGTGCCAGTAGTGTCAGGGGTGCAACTGAAGCTTTCTTT.

Here the CDR3 DNA reads TGTGCCATCAGTGATGTACTAGCGGGGGGTTCCTACAATGAGCAGTTCTTC. Residues: CAISDVLAGGSYNEQFF. The chain has TRBV10-3 and TRBJ2-1, with 12 nucleotides matching TRBD2. V lost 3 bases, J lost 1 base, and 4 bases stayed unmatched. CDR1 ENHRY and CDR2 SYGVKD come from the germline V gene. This CDR3 has 17 amino acids.